This TCR beta chain derives from a study of Tregs in tolerant kidney transplant recipients. Overall study context: CD4+CD25+CD127- cells came from approximately 3-day belatacept mixed lymphocyte reactions, some with approximately five-day graft donor restimulation. Recipient cells were told from donor cells by antibody staining. Broader study findings: This study did not directly address biological reproducibility. Tregs expanded with activated donor B cells seemed most donor-specific.

Here immunoSEQ multiplex PCR was the method, and the copy in TCRdb shows in-frame clones only, minus some. The repertoire holds 15,000 to 20,000 clones, roughly two thirds seen once, with 3.4% in the top ten. About this clone itself: The antigen is not known.

V gave up 0 bases and J gave up 3 bases; unmatched junction bases: 2. Per germline, CDR1 SGHVS and CDR2 FQNEAQ. The CDR3 totals 14 residues. The source is a human donor in good health. Sequences were obtained from Tregs from blood cultured with allogeneic cells. This chain uses TRBV7-8 with TRBJ2-7; 7 nucleotides agree with TRBD2. This CDR3 reads CASSLAGGSYEQYF. The CDR3 DNA is TGTGCCAGCAGCTTAGCGGGGGGGAGCTACGAGCAGTACTTC.